This TCR beta chain is drawn from a study of blood T cell repertoires in COVID-19. Study-wide context: Italy, Spain and the United States were the sources of the convalescent and acute COVID-19 samples. The cDNA or gDNA used as material had been derived from T cells, B-cell-depleted T cells, or PBMCs.

The CDR3 loop spans 15 amino acids. Germline V gene sequence: CDR1 LGHNA, CDR2 YSLEER. V lost 1 base and J lost 6, with 14 bases in between. Sequencing used immunoSEQ multiplex PCR; TCRdb keeps in-frame clones, though not all of them. This repertoire shows about 240,000 clones, 75% to 85% found once; its top ten account for 9.5% to 15%. Source material: peripheral blood. The chain recombines TRBV4-3 with TRBJ2-3; TRBD1 is a possible D gene (6 bases). The receptor comes from a woman aged 60-75 years with active or convalescent COVID-19. This CDR3 reads CASSQGIQGRDTQYF. The CDR3, as DNA: TGCGCCAGCAGCCAAGGGATACAGGGTAGGGATACGCAGTATTTT.